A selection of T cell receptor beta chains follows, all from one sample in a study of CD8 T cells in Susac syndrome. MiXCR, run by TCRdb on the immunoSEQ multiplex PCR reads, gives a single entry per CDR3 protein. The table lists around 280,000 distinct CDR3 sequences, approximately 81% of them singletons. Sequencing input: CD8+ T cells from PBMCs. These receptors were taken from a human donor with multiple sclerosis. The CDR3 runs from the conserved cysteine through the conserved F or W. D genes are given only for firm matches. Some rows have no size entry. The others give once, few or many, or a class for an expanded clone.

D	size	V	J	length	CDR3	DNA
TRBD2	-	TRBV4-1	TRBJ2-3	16	CASSGGLAGGSDTQYF	TGCGCCAGCAGCGGGGGACTAGCGGGAGGGTCAGATACGCAGTATTTT
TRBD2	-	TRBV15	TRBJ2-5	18	CATSRSPWSSGRQETQYF	TGTGCCACCAGCAGGTCCCCTTGGAGTAGCGGGAGGCAAGAGACCCAGTACTTC
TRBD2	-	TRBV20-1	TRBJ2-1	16	CSARLTSGTSYNEQFF	TGCAGTGCTAGACTAACTAGCGGGACGTCCTACAATGAGCAGTTCTTC
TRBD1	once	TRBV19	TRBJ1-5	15	CASSYPDRGREPQHF	TGTGCCAGTAGCTACCCCGACAGGGGGCGCGAGCCCCAGCATTTT
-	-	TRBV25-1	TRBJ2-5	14	CASAPGLYQETQYF	TGTGCCAGCGCCCCGGGCCTTTACCAAGAGACCCAGTACTTC
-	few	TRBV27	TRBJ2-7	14	CASSFVDRPYEQYF	TGTGCCAGCAGTTTTGTAGATAGGCCCTACGAGCAGTACTTC
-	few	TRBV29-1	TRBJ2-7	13	CSVEGEAPYEQYF	TGCAGCGTTGAAGGGGAGGCTCCCTACGAGCAGTACTTC
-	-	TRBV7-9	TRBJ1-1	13	CASSDRPRGEAFF	TGTGCCAGCAGTGACCGACCCAGGGGAGAAGCTTTCTTT
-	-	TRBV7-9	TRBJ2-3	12	CASSEDARTQYF	TGTGCCAGCAGCGAGGACGCTAGAACGCAGTATTTT
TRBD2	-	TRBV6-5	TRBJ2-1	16	CASSYSGLAGDVEQFF	TGTGCCAGCAGTTACTCTGGACTAGCGGGAGATGTTGAGCAGTTCTTC
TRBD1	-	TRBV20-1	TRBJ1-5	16	CSARLADRAAYQPQHF	TGCAGTGCTAGACTGGCCGACAGGGCCGCTTATCAGCCCCAGCATTTT
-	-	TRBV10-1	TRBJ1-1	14	CASSEGGMNTEAFF	TGCGCCAGCAGTGAGGGAGGGATGAACACTGAAGCTTTCTTT
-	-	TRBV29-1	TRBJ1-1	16	CSVARRPGQTNTEAFF	TGCAGCGTTGCACGGCGACCGGGACAAACGAACACTGAAGCTTTCTTT
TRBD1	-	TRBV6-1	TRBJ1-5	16	CASSQGTGASNQPQHF	TGTGCCAGCAGTCAAGGGACAGGGGCTTCCAATCAGCCCCAGCATTTT
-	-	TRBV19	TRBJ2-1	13	CASSRARYNEQFF	TGTGCCAGTAGTAGGGCTAGGTACAATGAGCAGTTCTTC
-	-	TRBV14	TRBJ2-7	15	CASSPFRGDTYEQYF	TGTGCCAGCAGCCCCTTTAGGGGGGACACCTACGAGCAGTACTTC
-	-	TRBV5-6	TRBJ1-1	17	CASSLQGRRLMNTEAFF	TGTGCCAGCAGCTTGCAAGGCCGGAGGCTTATGAACACTGAAGCTTTCTTT
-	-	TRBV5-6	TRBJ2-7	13	CASSLTASNEQYF	TGTGCCAGCAGCCTCACAGCCAGCAACGAGCAGTACTTC
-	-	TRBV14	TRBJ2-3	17	CASSQDPGAGSTDTQYF	TGTGCCAGCAGCCAAGATCCCGGGGCCGGGAGCACAGATACGCAGTATTTT
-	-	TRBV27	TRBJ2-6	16	CASSPRRRSGANVLTF	TGTGCCAGCAGTCCCCGACGTCGCTCTGGGGCCAACGTCCTGACTTTC
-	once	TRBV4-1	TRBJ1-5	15	CASSQGRGGNQPQHF	TGCGCCAGCAGCCAAGGGAGAGGAGGGAATCAGCCCCAGCATTTT
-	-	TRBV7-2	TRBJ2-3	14	CASSLVGRTDTQYF	TGTGCCAGCAGCTTAGTGGGACGCACAGATACGCAGTATTTT
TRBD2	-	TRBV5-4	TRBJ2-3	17	CASSFSPGLADTDTQYF	TGTGCCAGCAGCTTTTCCCCGGGACTAGCAGACACAGATACGCAGTATTTT
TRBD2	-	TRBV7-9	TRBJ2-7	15	CASSSGTSRPYEQYF	TGTGCCAGCAGCTCCGGGACTAGCAGACCCTACGAGCAGTACTTC